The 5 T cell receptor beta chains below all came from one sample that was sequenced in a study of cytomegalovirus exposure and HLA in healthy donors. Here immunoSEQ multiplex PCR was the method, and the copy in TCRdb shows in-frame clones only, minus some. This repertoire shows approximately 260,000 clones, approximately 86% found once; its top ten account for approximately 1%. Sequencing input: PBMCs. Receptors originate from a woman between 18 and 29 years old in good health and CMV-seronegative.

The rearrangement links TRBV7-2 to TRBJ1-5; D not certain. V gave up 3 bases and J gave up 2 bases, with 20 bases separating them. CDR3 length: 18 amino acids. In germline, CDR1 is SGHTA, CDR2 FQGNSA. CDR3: CASSFTPWGVLGNQPQHF. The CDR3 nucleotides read TGTGCCAGCAGCTTCACCCCTTGGGGAGTGCTGGGCAATCAGCCCCAGCATTTT.

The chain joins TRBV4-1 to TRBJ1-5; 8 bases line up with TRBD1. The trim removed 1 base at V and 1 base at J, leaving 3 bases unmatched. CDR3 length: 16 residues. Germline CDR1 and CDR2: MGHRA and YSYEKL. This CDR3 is CASSQARQGSNQPQHF. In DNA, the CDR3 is TGCGCCAGCAGCCAAGCCAGACAGGGGAGCAATCAGCCCCAGCATTTT.

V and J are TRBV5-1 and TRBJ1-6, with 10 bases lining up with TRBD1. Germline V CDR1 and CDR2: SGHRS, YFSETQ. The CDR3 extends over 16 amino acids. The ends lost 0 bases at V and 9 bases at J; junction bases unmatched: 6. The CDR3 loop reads CASSLGETGGASPLHF. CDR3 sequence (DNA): TGCGCCAGCAGCTTGGGGGAGACAGGGGGCGCTTCACCCCTCCACTTT.

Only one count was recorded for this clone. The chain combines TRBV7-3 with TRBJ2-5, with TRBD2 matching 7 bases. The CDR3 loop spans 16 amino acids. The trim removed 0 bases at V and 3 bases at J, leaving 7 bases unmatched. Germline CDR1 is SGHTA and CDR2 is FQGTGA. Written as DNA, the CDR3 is TGTGCCAGCAGCTTAACGGGGGGGACCTACAAAGAGACCCAGTACTTC. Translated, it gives CASSLTGGTYKETQYF. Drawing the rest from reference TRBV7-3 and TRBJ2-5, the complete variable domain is GAGVSQTPSNKVTEKGKYVELRCDPISGHTALYWYRQSLGQGPEFLIYFQGTGAADDSGLPNDRFFAVRPEGSVSTLKIQRTERGDSAVYLCASSLTGGTYKETQYFGPGTRLLVL.

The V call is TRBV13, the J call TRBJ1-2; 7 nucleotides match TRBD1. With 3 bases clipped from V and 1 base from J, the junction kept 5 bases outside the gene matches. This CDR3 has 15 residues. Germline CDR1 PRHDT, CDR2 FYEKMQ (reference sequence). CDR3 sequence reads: CASSFTGEFNYGYTF. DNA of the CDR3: TGTGCCAGCAGCTTTACAGGGGAATTTAACTATGGCTACACCTTC.